This T cell receptor beta chain emerged from a study of breast tumors, draining lymph nodes, adjacent tissues. The lymph nodes were axillary draining lymph nodes from breast cancer patients. Study-wide results and limits: Most tumor T cells seemingly derive from lymph node, then expand in tumor.

This CDR3 spans 14 amino acids. Germline values: CDR1 SGHNT, CDR2 YENEEA. A remark on this clonotype: What it binds is not known. A read error may produce the germline difference seen at one junction end.

From the multiplex PCR reads, TCRdb called clonotypes with MiXCR, one entry per CDR3 protein. The sample lists under 150,000 distinct CDR3 sequences, around 24% occurring once. The TCR comes from a female donor with breast cancer. Some clones in this sample may be carry-over from other donors' samples. Source material: axillary lymph node tissue. The J gene is TRBJ1-4, the V gene TRBV11-3; TRBD1 agrees at 8 bases. The CDR3 loop is CAGSLGQGNEKLFF. CDR3 coding DNA: TGTGCCGGCAGCTTAGGACAGGGAAATGAAAAACTGTTTTTT.